These T cell receptor beta chains were read from a single sample in a study of OX40 agonist ivuxolimab in advanced cancers. Measured with immunoSEQ multiplex PCR; TCRdb has only the in-frame clones, and not every one. The sample holds about 28,000 clones, about 80% seen once. This sample comprised CD4+ or CD8+ T cells sorted from blood, obtained in a trial of the OX40 agonist ivuxolimab. The source is an adult with an advanced solid tumor such as melanoma, head and neck, liver or kidney cancer. CDR3s include the opening cysteine and the closing phenylalanine or tryptophan. Each record gives: D gene, V gene, clone size, J gene, CDR3 protein, CDR3 DNA. The D gene is left open where the match is weak. Only part of the rows carry a size: once, few, many, or a class if the clone is expanded.

d_call: -; v_call: TRBV6-6; clone_size: -; j_call: TRBJ2-1; cdr3_aa: CASSFTVDEQFF; cdr3_nt: TGTGCCAGCAGTTTCACGGTGGATGAGCAGTTCTTC
d_call: -; v_call: TRBV6-5; clone_size: -; j_call: TRBJ1-5; cdr3_aa: CASSYGSNQPQHF; cdr3_nt: TGTGCCAGCAGTTACGGCAGTAATCAGCCCCAGCATTTT
d_call: -; v_call: TRBV4-2; clone_size: -; j_call: TRBJ2-7; cdr3_aa: CASSPSTGYLSYEQYF; cdr3_nt: TGTGCCAGCAGTCCCAGCACAGGGTACCTCTCCTACGAGCAGTACTTC
d_call: -; v_call: TRBV7-9; clone_size: -; j_call: TRBJ2-3; cdr3_aa: CASSPALGGTDTQYF; cdr3_nt: TGTGCCAGCAGCCCCGCGTTGGGGGGAACAGATACGCAGTATTTT
d_call: -; v_call: TRBV7-8; clone_size: -; j_call: TRBJ2-1; cdr3_aa: CASSQGLADSNEQFF; cdr3_nt: TGTGCCAGCAGCCAGGGGCTAGCGGATTCCAATGAGCAGTTCTTC
d_call: -; v_call: TRBV5-4; clone_size: -; j_call: TRBJ2-7; cdr3_aa: CASSSPSGQSYEQYF; cdr3_nt: TGTGCCAGCAGCTCCCCTTCTGGACAGAGCTACGAGCAGTACTTC
d_call: TRBD2; v_call: TRBV19; clone_size: medium-sized; j_call: TRBJ2-3; cdr3_aa: CASSQASGTDTQYF; cdr3_nt: TGTGCCAGTAGTCAGGCTAGCGGGACAGATACGCAGTATTTT
d_call: -; v_call: TRBV7-6; clone_size: -; j_call: TRBJ2-2; cdr3_aa: CASSLEGSVGAWDTGELFF; cdr3_nt: TGTGCCAGCAGCTTAGAGGGGTCCGTGGGGGCCTGGGACACCGGGGAGCTGTTTTTT
d_call: TRBD1; v_call: TRBV9; clone_size: -; j_call: TRBJ2-7; cdr3_aa: CASSEGQGGIYEQYF; cdr3_nt: TGTGCCAGCAGCGAGGGACAGGGGGGTATATACGAGCAGTACTTC
d_call: TRBD1; v_call: TRBV30; clone_size: few; j_call: TRBJ2-7; cdr3_aa: CAWSGGTGAPYYEQYF; cdr3_nt: TGTGCCTGGAGTGGGGGGACAGGGGCCCCATACTACGAGCAGTACTTC
d_call: TRBD2; v_call: TRBV7-6; clone_size: few; j_call: TRBJ2-1; cdr3_aa: CASSLTSGVHEQFF; cdr3_nt: TGTGCCAGCAGCTTAACTAGCGGGGTACATGAGCAGTTCTTC
d_call: TRBD1; v_call: TRBV7-9; clone_size: -; j_call: TRBJ2-3; cdr3_aa: CAGAGTARATQYF; cdr3_nt: TGTGCCGGAGCCGGGACAGCACGGGCTACGCAGTATTTT
d_call: -; v_call: TRBV29-1; clone_size: -; j_call: TRBJ1-1; cdr3_aa: CSVESEQGPEAFF; cdr3_nt: TGCAGCGTTGAATCCGAACAGGGCCCTGAAGCTTTCTTT
d_call: -; v_call: TRBV7-2; clone_size: medium-sized; j_call: TRBJ1-6; cdr3_aa: CASSLDIQVPNSPLHF; cdr3_nt: TGTGCCAGCAGCTTAGATATACAGGTTCCAAATTCACCCCTCCACTTT
d_call: TRBD1; v_call: TRBV23-1; clone_size: once; j_call: TRBJ1-1; cdr3_aa: CASRGEGQGGTEAFF; cdr3_nt: TGCGCCAGCAGGGGGGAAGGGCAGGGGGGCACTGAAGCTTTCTTT
d_call: TRBD1; v_call: TRBV7-9; clone_size: -; j_call: TRBJ2-7; cdr3_aa: CASSRDRGYSYEQYF; cdr3_nt: TGTGCCAGCAGCCGAGACAGGGGCTACTCCTACGAGCAGTACTTC
d_call: TRBD1; v_call: TRBV7-3; clone_size: -; j_call: TRBJ2-7; cdr3_aa: CASSSGQELSYEQYF; cdr3_nt: TGTGCCAGCAGCTCCGGACAGGAGCTATCCTACGAGCAGTACTTC
d_call: -; v_call: TRBV27; clone_size: -; j_call: TRBJ2-7; cdr3_aa: CASSPDGYSSNSYEQYF; cdr3_nt: TGTGCCAGCAGCCCAGACGGTTACAGCTCAAACTCCTACGAGCAGTACTTC
d_call: -; v_call: TRBV9; clone_size: few; j_call: TRBJ1-1; cdr3_aa: CASSVVPTTEAFF; cdr3_nt: TGTGCCAGCAGCGTAGTACCGACGACTGAAGCTTTCTTT
d_call: TRBD1; v_call: TRBV19; clone_size: -; j_call: TRBJ2-7; cdr3_aa: CASSIDGTAEQYF; cdr3_nt: TGTGCCAGTAGTATAGACGGGACAGCCGAGCAGTACTTC
d_call: -; v_call: TRBV7-8; clone_size: -; j_call: TRBJ2-5; cdr3_aa: CASSLAGGAETQYF; cdr3_nt: TGTGCCAGCAGCTTAGCTGGGGGAGCAGAGACCCAGTACTTC